The clone carrying this T cell receptor beta chain was seen repeatedly, ten times or more. The sample originates from a study of regulatory T cells in long-lasting Graves disease. Noted time point: persistent/refractory GD, antithyroid drugs over 5 years with positive TRAb. Preparation of the TCR library used RNA extracted from PBMCs. The patients were drawn from one endocrinology department in Xi'an, China. CDR3-region Arm-PCR and iRepertoire HTBI primers produced the TCR beta libraries. MiXCR was run by TCRdb on the multiplex PCR reads, yielding one entry per CDR3 protein. The table records roughly 300,000 distinct CDR3 sequences, around a fifth of them present only once. The CDR3 totals 13 residues. Germline CDR1 reads GTSNPN; CDR2 reads SVGIG (reference sequence). After removal of 5 bases from V and 6 bases from J, the junction contained 7 bases not matched to a gene.

The specimen was peripheral blood mononuclear cells (PBMCs), collected when the disease was refractory, from a patient treated with antithyroid drugs. This TCR came from a female donor with Graves disease. The chain joins TRBV30 to TRBJ1-2, with 9 bases aligning to TRBD1. The CDR3 reads CAWETGGLDGYTF. In DNA form, the CDR3 reads TGTGCCTGGGAAACAGGGGGCCTTGATGGCTACACCTTC.